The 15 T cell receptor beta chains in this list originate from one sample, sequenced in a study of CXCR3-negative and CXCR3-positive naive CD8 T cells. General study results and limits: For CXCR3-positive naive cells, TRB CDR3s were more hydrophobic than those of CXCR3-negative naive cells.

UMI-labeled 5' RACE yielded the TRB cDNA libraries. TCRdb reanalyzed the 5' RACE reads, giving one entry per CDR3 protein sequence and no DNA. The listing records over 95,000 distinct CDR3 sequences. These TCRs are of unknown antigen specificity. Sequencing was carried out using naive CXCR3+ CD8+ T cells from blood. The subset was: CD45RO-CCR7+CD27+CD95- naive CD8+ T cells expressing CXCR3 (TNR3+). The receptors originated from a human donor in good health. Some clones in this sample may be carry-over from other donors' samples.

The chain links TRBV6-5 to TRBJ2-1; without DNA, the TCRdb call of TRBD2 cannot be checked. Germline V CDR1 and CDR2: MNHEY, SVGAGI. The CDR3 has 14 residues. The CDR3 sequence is CASRADFSYNEQFF.

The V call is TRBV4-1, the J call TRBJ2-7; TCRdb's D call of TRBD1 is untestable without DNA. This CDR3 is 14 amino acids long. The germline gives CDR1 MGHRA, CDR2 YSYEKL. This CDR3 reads CASSRGTGAYEQYF.

The CDR3 loop reads CSARDLGNQPQHF. The chain links TRBV20-1 to TRBJ1-5. The CDR3 is 13 amino acids. In germline, CDR1 is DFQATT, CDR2 SNEGSKA (reference sequence).

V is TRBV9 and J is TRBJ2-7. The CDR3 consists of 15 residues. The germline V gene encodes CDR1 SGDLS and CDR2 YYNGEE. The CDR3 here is CASSVAASAGYEQYF.

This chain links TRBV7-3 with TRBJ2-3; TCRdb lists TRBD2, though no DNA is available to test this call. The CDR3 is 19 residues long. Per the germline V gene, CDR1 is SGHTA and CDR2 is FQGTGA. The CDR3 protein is CASSPGLAGVPPRTDTQYF.

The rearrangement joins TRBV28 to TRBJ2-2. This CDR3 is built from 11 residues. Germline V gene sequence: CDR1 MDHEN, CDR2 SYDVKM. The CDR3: CASSHSGELFF.

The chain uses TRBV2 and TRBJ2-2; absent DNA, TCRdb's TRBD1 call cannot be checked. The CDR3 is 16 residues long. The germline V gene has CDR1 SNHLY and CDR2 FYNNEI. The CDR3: CASSFPMGENTGELFF.

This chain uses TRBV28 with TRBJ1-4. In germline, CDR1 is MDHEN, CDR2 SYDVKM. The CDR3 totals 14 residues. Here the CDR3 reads CASSFGSENEKLFF.

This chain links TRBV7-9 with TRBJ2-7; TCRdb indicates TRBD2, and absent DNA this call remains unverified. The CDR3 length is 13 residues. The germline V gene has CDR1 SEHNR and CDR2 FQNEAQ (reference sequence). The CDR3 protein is CPSSLPGRYEQYF.

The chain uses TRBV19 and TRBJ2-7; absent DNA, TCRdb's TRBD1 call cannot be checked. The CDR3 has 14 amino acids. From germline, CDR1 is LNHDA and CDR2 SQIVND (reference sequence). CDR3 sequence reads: CASTGTGENHEQYF.

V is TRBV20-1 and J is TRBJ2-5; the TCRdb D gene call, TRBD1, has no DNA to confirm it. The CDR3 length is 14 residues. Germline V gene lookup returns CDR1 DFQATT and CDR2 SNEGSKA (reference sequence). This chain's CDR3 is CSASPERARETQYF.

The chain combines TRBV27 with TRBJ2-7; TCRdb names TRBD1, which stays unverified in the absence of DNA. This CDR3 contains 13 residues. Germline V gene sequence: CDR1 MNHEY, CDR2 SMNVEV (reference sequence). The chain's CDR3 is CASSRTPTYEQYF.

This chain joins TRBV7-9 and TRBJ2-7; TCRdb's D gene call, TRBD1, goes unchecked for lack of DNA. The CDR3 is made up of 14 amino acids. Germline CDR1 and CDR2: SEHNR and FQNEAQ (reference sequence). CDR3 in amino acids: CASSLDPQGDEQYF.

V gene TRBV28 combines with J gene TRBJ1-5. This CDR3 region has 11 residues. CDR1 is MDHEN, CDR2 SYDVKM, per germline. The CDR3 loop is CASRLGAAQHF.

CDR3 sequence reads: CASSLMTGRDEQYF. This chain links TRBV7-6 with TRBJ2-7; TCRdb reports TRBD1, a call that lacks DNA to check it against. This CDR3 is 14 amino acids long. Germline V gene sequence: CDR1 SGHVS, CDR2 FNYEAQ.